The 14 T cell receptor beta chains listed next were all sequenced from one sample in a study of molecular identifiers for immune sequencing clone quantification. TCRdb recomputed calls from the PCR reads with MiXCR, one row per CDR3 protein. The sample has about half a million distinct CDR3 sequences; around 23% are singletons. The sequencing sample was made of naive CD8+ T cells from blood, with Jurkat cell RNA spiked in. As to subset: FACS-sorted CD8+CD4-CCR7+CD45RA+ naive T cells. The origin of the receptors is a human donor in good health. Some libraries in this study had Jurkat cell RNA spiked in.

This clonotype was found once. A much larger clone sits a single nucleotide away, making a read error possible. The chain recombines TRBV9 with TRBJ2-4; D possibly matches TRBD1 or TRBD2 (5 bases each). CDR3 length equals 13 residues. Between the trimmed V and J ends, which lost 4 bases and 8 bases, there was a span of 13 bases. Germline-derived CDR1 and CDR2 are SGDLS and YYNGEE. The DNA for the CDR3 is TGTGCCAGCAGCTTGGGGGACCCAGACATTCAGTACTTC. It specifies CASSLGDPDIQYF.

This clonotype was picked up many times. V usage is TRBV4-3 and J usage is TRBJ1-1; tentatively, D is TRBD1 (5 bases). Per germline, CDR1 LGHNA and CDR2 YSLEER. V was trimmed by 0 bases and J by 1 base, leaving 9 bases between them. The CDR3 covers 15 residues. In nucleotides, the CDR3 is TGCGCCAGCAGCCAAGAGAGGGACCCGAACACTGAAGCTTTCTTT. This encodes CASSQERDPNTEAFF.

The genes are TRBV4-3 and TRBJ2-7, with TRBD2 matching over 9 bases. The CDR3 loop spans 17 amino acids. V shed 0 bases and J 2 bases; nucleotides not matched to a gene: 8. Germline V CDR1 and CDR2: LGHNA, YSLEER. CDR3 sequence: CASSQDHATSGPYEQYF. The CDR3, as DNA: TGCGCCAGCAGCCAAGATCATGCCACTAGCGGGCCCTACGAGCAGTACTTC.

On this clonotype: Sequence at one end of the junction differs from germline and may be a read error. The chain has TRBV5-3 and TRBJ2-3; D not resolved. TRBV5-3 is flagged as an ORF with uncertain function. The CDR3 is 13 amino acids. In DNA form, the CDR3 reads TGTACCAGCAGCCCCGATAACACAGATACGCAGTATTTT. Its protein is CTSSPDNTDTQYF.

The genes are TRBV13 and TRBJ2-1; TRBD2 aligns across 12 bases. CDR1 is PRHDT and CDR2 is FYEKMQ in the germline V gene (reference sequence). J gave up 5 bases and V 7 bases, and 18 bases lay outside the gene matches. This CDR3 has 19 amino acids. The CDR3 region is CASTPRTSGTPGVHNEQFF. The DNA of the CDR3 is TGTGCCAGCACCCCCCGGACTAGCGGGACCCCAGGGGTGCACAATGAGCAGTTCTTC.

This clonotype has more than one count but fewer than ten. This sequence joins TRBV4-1 and TRBJ1-3; D is perhaps TRBD1 (5 bases). The V gene lost 1 base and the J gene lost 0 bases, with 10 bases spanning the gap. Germline values: CDR1 MGHRA, CDR2 YSYEKL. This CDR3 region has 16 residues. CDR3 protein: CASSQGGGFSGNTIYF. The CDR3 region has the DNA TGCGCCAGCAGCCAAGGGGGCGGCTTCTCTGGAAACACCATATATTTT.

V and J are TRBV6-6 and TRBJ2-1; 13 nucleotides match TRBD2. This CDR3 contains 21 residues. From germline, CDR1 is MNHNY and CDR2 SVGAGI (reference sequence). V was clipped by 5 bases and J by 4 bases; unmatched bases: 20. The CDR3 DNA reads TGTGCCAGCAGTGGAGACACAGGGGGCGCGACTAGCGGGAGGACTTACAATGAGCAGTTCTTC. This encodes CASSGDTGGATSGRTYNEQFF.

The chain has TRBV27 and TRBJ2-7; TRBD2 agrees at 7 bases. Germline-derived CDR1 and CDR2 are MNHEY and SMNVEV (reference sequence). The trim removed 6 bases at V and 2 bases at J, leaving 10 bases unmatched. This CDR3 has 15 amino acids. DNA for the CDR3: TGTGCCAGCAGCGCAACTGGCGGGGGTACCTACGAGCAGTACTTC. Translation gives CASSATGGGTYEQYF.

The sample holds many counts of this clonotype. In DNA, the CDR3 is TGTGCCAGCAGTTTTCCCTTTCCTTACGAGCAGTACTTC. It translates to CASSFPFPYEQYF. The rearrangement uses TRBV28 and TRBJ2-7; D is unresolved. This CDR3 has 13 amino acids. The V end was cut by 3 bases, the J end by 4 bases, with 10 bases between. Germline assignment: CDR1 MDHEN and CDR2 SYDVKM. Looking up the rest from reference TRBV28 and TRBJ2-7 gives the full variable domain: DVKVTQSSRYLVKRTGEKVFLECVQDMDHENMFWYRQDPGLGLRLIYFSYDVKMKEKGDIPEGYSVSREKKERFSLILESASTNQTSMYLCASSFPFPYEQYFGPGTRLTVT.

This clonotype was counted many times. This chain joins TRBV29-1 and TRBJ1-1; a weak D match, TRBD1 (6 bases). The CDR3 sequence is 14 residues long. Germline V lookup: CDR1 SQVTM, CDR2 ANQGSEA. With 7 bases removed from V and 5 bases from J, the gap between germline ends came to 20 bases. CDR3 loop: CSAEARGRLTEAFF. In DNA, the CDR3 is TGCAGCGCCGAGGCCAGGGGAAGATTGACTGAAGCTTTCTTT.

Details on this clonotype: Germline and junction disagree at one end, which may indicate a read error. The chain joins TRBV9 to TRBJ1-2, with D hard to call. CDR3 size: 14 residues. Germline CDR1 and CDR2: SGDLS and YYNGEE. The CDR3 coding sequence is TGTGCCTGCAGCTTAAGCGGGGAGGCCTATGGCTACACCTTC. As protein: CACSLSGEAYGYTF.

This clonotype was picked up many times. The rearrangement uses TRBV9 and TRBJ1-3; no firm D call. The length of the CDR3 is 15 residues. The V and J ends lost 3 bases and 0 bases respectively, with 10 bases between them. CDR1 is SGDLS and CDR2 is YYNGEE in the germline V gene. CDR3 protein: CASSAAPLSGNTIYF. As DNA, the CDR3 is TGTGCCAGCAGCGCTGCCCCGCTCTCTGGAAACACCATATATTTT. Full variable domain (rest looked up from reference TRBV9 and TRBJ1-3): DSGVTQTPKHLITATGQRVTLRCSPRSGDLSVYWYQQSLDQGLQFLIQYYNGEERAKGNILERFSAQQFPDLHSELNLSSLELGDSALYFCASSAAPLSGNTIYFGEGSWLTVV.

This clonotype has only a few counts. The chain is built from TRBV9 and TRBJ2-2; D possibly corresponds to TRBD1 (6 bases). This CDR3 is 15 amino acids long. V was clipped by 1 base and J by 3 bases, with 10 bases between them. Germline CDR1 is SGDLS and CDR2 is YYNGEE. This CDR3 reads CASSVLDSYTGELFF. The CDR3 region has the DNA TGTGCCAGCAGCGTACTGGACAGTTACACCGGGGAGCTGTTTTTT.

This clonotype was seen a few times. The chain links TRBV13 to TRBJ1-1; D remains unclear. Germline loops: CDR1 PRHDT, CDR2 FYEKMQ (reference sequence). This CDR3 is built from 12 residues. The ends were cut back, 3 bases at V and 7 bases at J, with 9 bases in the middle. This CDR3 is CASSFVVSEAFF. The DNA of the CDR3 is TGTGCCAGCAGCTTCGTGGTCAGTGAAGCTTTCTTT.